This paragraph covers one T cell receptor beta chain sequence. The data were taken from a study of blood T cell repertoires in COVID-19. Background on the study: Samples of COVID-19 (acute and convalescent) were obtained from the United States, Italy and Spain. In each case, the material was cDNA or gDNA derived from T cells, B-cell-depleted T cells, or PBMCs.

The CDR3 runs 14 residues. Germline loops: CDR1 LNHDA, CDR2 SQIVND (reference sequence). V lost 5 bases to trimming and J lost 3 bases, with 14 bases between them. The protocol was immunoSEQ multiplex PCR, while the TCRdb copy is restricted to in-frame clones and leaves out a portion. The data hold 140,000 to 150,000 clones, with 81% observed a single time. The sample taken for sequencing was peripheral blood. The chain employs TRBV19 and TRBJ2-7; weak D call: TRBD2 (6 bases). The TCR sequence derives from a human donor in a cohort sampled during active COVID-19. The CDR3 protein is CASSDPRDLYEQYF. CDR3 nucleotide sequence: TGTGCCAGTAGTGATCCGCGGGACCTCTACGAGCAGTACTTC.